This TCR beta chain originates from a study of tumor-infiltrating lymphocytes in oesophageal squamous cell carcinoma. TCRdb passed the PCR reads through MiXCR, listing each CDR3 protein once. The sample yields roughly 20,000 distinct CDR3 sequences, 30% to 50% seen once. The table lists this clonotype with many counts. Possible read error: a much larger clone is one base away. This CDR3 has 13 residues. The germline CDR1 and CDR2 sequences are MDHEN and SYDVKM. Between the trimmed V and J ends, which lost 3 bases and 10 bases, there was a span of 13 bases. The chain is built from TRBV28 and TRBJ2-1; no reliable D call. The TCR comes from a male donor with esophageal squamous cell carcinoma. The sequenced sample consisted of blood. CDR3 sequence (DNA): TGTGCCAGCAGTTTTGGTCAAAGTTACGAGCAGTTCTTC. This sequence encodes CASSFGQSYEQFF.